This record looks at one TCR beta chain sequence and its context. Its antigen is still unknown. Germline V gene data show CDR1 as GTSNPN and CDR2 as SVGIG (reference sequence). Trimming left V 4 bases short and J 2 bases short, with 4 bases between. The CDR3 loop spans 11 amino acids. This record belongs to a study of vaccination and CD4 T cells after COVID-19. Treatment defined: approximately 9-day PBMC culture with coronavirus spike peptide pools or control peptides (ViraFEST assay). Peptide pools at around 10 ug/ml stimulated under 2.5 million PBMCs per well with 10 IU/ml IL-2. General study findings and limits: A nonsignificant median increase from approximately 21 to 40 SARS-CoV-2-reactive clonotypes was observed. Spike mono-reactive status applied to 304 of 307 vaccine-specific clones in convalescent patients.

The Oncomine TCR Beta short-read assay was what sequenced the DNA obtained from cultured CD4+ T cells. TCRdb used MiXCR to reprocess the PCR reads, holding one entry per CDR3 protein. This sample carries around 10,000 distinct CDR3 sequences, roughly half of them seen once, and the ten largest clones take about a sixth. This receptor was identified in a human donor who had recovered from COVID-19. Sequencing was carried out using CD4+ T cells from blood, cultured in vitro. The V call is TRBV30, the J call TRBJ2-3; D unresolved. The CDR3 coding sequence is TGTGCCTGGACAGTCACAGATACGCAGTATTTT. Protein product: CAWTVTDTQYF.